A single sample is the source of the 30 T cell receptor beta chains below, sequenced in a study of blood T cell repertoires in COVID-19. Method: immunoSEQ multiplex PCR; TCRdb's copy keeps in-frame clones and lacks some. The sample holds 200,000 or so clones, just under 85% seen once. The sequenced sample consisted of peripheral blood. The source of these receptors is a man in his sixties with COVID-19, enrolled during active disease.

The chain couples TRBV10-1 to TRBJ1-2, with D uncertain. CDR1 is WNHNN, CDR2 SYGVQD, per germline (reference sequence). The CDR3 runs 11 residues. V shed 8 bases and J shed 4 bases, with 8 bases lying between them. The CDR3: CASREGYGYTF. CDR3 DNA sequence: TGCGCCAGCCGGGAGGGCTATGGCTACACCTTC.

This chain uses TRBV29-1 with TRBJ1-6; D uncertain. CDR1 is SQVTM, CDR2 ANQGSEA, per germline. The CDR3 sequence is 13 residues long. With 8 bases removed from V and 1 base from J, the gap between germline ends came to 9 bases. CDR3 nucleotides: TGCAGCCACGGGGTATCCTATAATTCACCCCTCCACTTT. It translates to CSHGVSYNSPLHF.

CDR3 coding DNA: TGTGCCAGCCGCCGACTCGGATGCTCCTACAATGAGCAGTTCTTC. Encoded protein: CASRRLGCSYNEQFF. The V gene is TRBV21-1, the J gene TRBJ2-1; TRBD2, the D gene given by the table, was not confirmed from the DNA. TRBV21-1 is termed a pseudogene. CDR3 length: 15 residues.

The chain employs TRBV6-5 and TRBJ1-1; D not resolved. Germline CDR1 and CDR2: MNHEY and SVGAGI. This CDR3 has 11 amino acids. The germline V and J ends were trimmed by 8 bases and 1 base, with 5 bases remaining between them. CDR3 region: CASGGNTEAFF. CDR3 DNA sequence: TGTGCCAGCGGAGGGAACACTGAAGCTTTCTTT.

The genes are TRBV6-6 and TRBJ1-5; D remains unclear. Germline V gene lookup returns CDR1 MNHNY and CDR2 SVGAGI (reference sequence). The CDR3 consists of 15 residues. V was clipped by 6 bases and J by 0 bases, with 12 bases between them. In nucleotides, the CDR3 is TGTGCCAGCAGCCTGGGAGTGATTAGCAATCAGCCCCAGCATTTT. This sequence encodes CASSLGVISNQPQHF.

V gene TRBV10-1 combines with J gene TRBJ1-6, with TRBD1 matching over 8 bases. The junction had 7 bases not matched to a gene; V was cut back by 6 bases and J by 9 bases. This CDR3 is built from 14 residues. The germline V gene has CDR1 WNHNN and CDR2 SYGVQD (reference sequence). CDR3 amino acids: CASSHDRGGSPLHF. The CDR3 DNA reads as TGCGCCAGCAGCCACGACAGGGGCGGTTCACCCCTCCACTTT.

The chain has TRBV2 and TRBJ1-3; D is ambiguous. The CDR3 runs to 13 residues. Germline lookup yields CDR1 SNHLY and CDR2 FYNNEI. The V and J ends lost 10 bases and 1 base respectively, with 11 bases between them. The CDR3 bases are TGTGCCACCGCAGGCCTGTCTGGAAACACCATATATTTT. Translation gives CATAGLSGNTIYF.

The CDR3 region is CASSQVVENGELFF. In nucleotides, the CDR3 is TGTGCCAGCAGCCAAGTCGTTGAGAACGGGGAGCTGTTTTTT. The chain recombines TRBV4-2 with TRBJ2-2, with unresolved D. There are 14 residues in the CDR3. Germline CDR1 is LGHNA and CDR2 is YNFKEQ. V was shortened by 1 base and J by 7 bases, with 10 bases between the two germline ends.

The genes are TRBV5-1 and TRBJ2-5, with 8 bases aligning to TRBD1. V shed 4 bases and J 1 base; nucleotides not matched to a gene: 6. This CDR3 has 15 amino acids. Germline V gene data show CDR1 as SGHRS and CDR2 as YFSETQ. The CDR3 DNA reads as TGCGCCAGCAGCCCAGGGGACAGGCCCCAAGAGACCCAGTACTTC. This translates into CASSPGDRPQETQYF.

The chain carries TRBV5-8 and TRBJ2-7; D ambiguous. V was shortened by 4 bases and J by 3 bases, with 17 bases between the two germline ends. Germline V gene sequence: CDR1 SGHTS, CDR2 YDEGEE. CDR3 length equals 15 residues. As DNA, the CDR3 is TGTGCCAGCAGCCATACGGTCGCTCCAAACTACGAGCAGTACTTC. The encoded protein is CASSHTVAPNYEQYF.

This clone has more than one count but fewer than ten. This rearrangement joins TRBV19 to TRBJ1-1; no definite D call. Trimming removed 1 base at V and 3 bases at J, with 6 bases between. This CDR3 is built from 13 residues. Germline CDR1 reads LNHDA; CDR2 reads SQIVND (reference sequence). The DNA of the CDR3 is TGTGCCAGTAGTATAGGGAGGGACACTGAAGCTTTCTTT. Its protein is CASSIGRDTEAFF. Full variable domain (missing parts from reference TRBV19 and TRBJ1-1): DGGITQSPKYLFRKEGQNVTLSCEQNLNHDAMYWYRQDPGQGLRLIYYSQIVNDFQKGDIAEGYSVSREKKESFPLTVTSAQKNPTAFYLCASSIGRDTEAFFGQGTRLTVV.

The table lists this clone with a count of one. This chain joins TRBV5-4 and TRBJ2-1, with TRBD2 matching 8 bases. The trim removed 3 bases at V and 6 bases at J, leaving 8 bases unmatched. The CDR3 runs to 15 residues. The germline V gene encodes CDR1 SGHNT and CDR2 YYREEE (reference sequence). CDR3 sequence: CASSSTSGRVNEQFF. Written as DNA, the CDR3 is TGTGCCAGCAGCTCAACTAGCGGCCGGGTCAATGAGCAGTTCTTC.

The chain recombines TRBV6-5 with TRBJ2-7; no definite D call. The CDR3 has 14 residues. The V end lost 6 bases, the J end lost 1 base, and 13 bases lay between the germline ends. Germline values: CDR1 MNHEY, CDR2 SVGAGI. CDR3 loop: CASRTLDSSYEQYF. The CDR3 region has the DNA TGTGCCAGCAGAACCCTAGACTCTTCCTACGAGCAGTACTTC.

This chain connects TRBV4-3 to TRBJ1-2; the D gene is possibly TRBD1 (5 bases). This CDR3 comprises 16 residues. CDR1 and CDR2 (germline): LGHNA, YSLEER. V was shortened by 0 bases and J by 6 bases, with 17 bases between the two germline ends. CDR3 amino acids: CASSQDSKGRGDGYTF. Here the CDR3 DNA reads TGCGCCAGCAGCCAAGATTCAAAGGGGCGAGGAGATGGCTACACCTTC.

The table lists this clone with a count of one. CDR3 loop: CASSGRGLSNYGYTF. DNA of the CDR3: TGTGCCAGCTCCGGGCGGGGCCTCTCGAACTATGGCTACACCTTC. The V call is TRBV7-9, the J call TRBJ1-2; perhaps TRBD1 as D (5 bases). The ends were cut back, 8 bases at V and 2 bases at J, with 18 bases in the middle. CDR1 and CDR2 from the germline V gene are SEHNR and FQNEAQ (reference sequence). The CDR3 consists of 15 residues.

This sequence joins TRBV3-1 (or the pseudogene TRBV3-2) and TRBJ1-6; weak D call: TRBD1 (5 bases). CDR1 and CDR2 (germline): LGHDT, YNNKEL (reference sequence). The CDR3 consists of 11 residues. V was cut by 8 bases and J by 12 bases, with 11 bases left in between. The CDR3 nucleotides are TGTGCCAGCGCTGGGGGAGGACCCCTCCACTTT. Translated, it gives CASAGGGPLHF.

The rearrangement links TRBV10-3 to TRBJ1-3; no definite D call. V lost 5 bases, J lost 4 bases, and 6 bases lay in between. Looked up from germline, CDR1 is ENHRY and CDR2 is SYGVKD. The CDR3 loop spans 12 amino acids. This chain's CDR3 is CAISTQGNTIYF. The CDR3 DNA reads TGTGCCATCAGTACACAGGGAAACACCATATATTTT.

The rearrangement joins TRBV2 to TRBJ2-1; 11 bases map to TRBD1. Per the germline V gene, CDR1 is SNHLY and CDR2 is FYNNEI. CDR3 size: 14 residues. Trimming at V came to 7 bases and at J to 9 bases, leaving 8 bases not matched to a gene. The CDR3 protein is CASIPGQGVREQFF. The CDR3 nucleotides read TGTGCCAGCATCCCGGGACAGGGGGTACGTGAGCAGTTCTTC.

This chain joins TRBV9 and TRBJ2-7, with a possible D match to TRBD2 (6 bases). The V gene's germline CDR1 is SGDLS and CDR2 YYNGEE. With 3 bases removed from V and 2 bases from J, the gap between germline ends came to 12 bases. The CDR3 contains 14 residues. The CDR3 reads CASSAPGLPYEQYF. CDR3 nucleotide sequence: TGTGCCAGCAGCGCACCGGGACTTCCCTACGAGCAGTACTTC. Filled out from reference TRBV9 and TRBJ2-7, the complete variable domain reads DSGVTQTPKHLITATGQRVTLRCSPRSGDLSVYWYQQSLDQGLQFLIQYYNGEERAKGNILERFSAQQFPDLHSELNLSSLELGDSALYFCASSAPGLPYEQYFGPGTRLTVT.

This chain's CDR3 is CASSREFATNEKLFF. Here the CDR3 DNA reads TGTGCCAGCTCACGAGAGTTCGCAACTAATGAAAAACTGTTTTTT. The chain has TRBV18 and TRBJ1-4; no clear D gene. CDR1 is KGHSH, CDR2 LQKENI, per germline. The CDR3 runs 15 residues. Between the trimmed V and J ends, which lost 4 bases and 0 bases, there was a span of 9 bases.

The chain joins TRBV19 to TRBJ1-5; 9 positions match TRBD1. J was trimmed by 1 base and V by 8 bases; bases with no gene match: 9. This CDR3 contains 16 residues. The germline gives CDR1 LNHDA, CDR2 SQIVND (reference sequence). The CDR3: CASGRDRELSNQPQHF. CDR3 nucleotide sequence: TGTGCCAGTGGGAGGGACAGGGAATTGAGCAATCAGCCCCAGCATTTT. Drawing the rest from reference TRBV19 and TRBJ1-5, the complete variable domain is DGGITQSPKYLFRKEGQNVTLSCEQNLNHDAMYWYRQDPGQGLRLIYYSQIVNDFQKGDIAEGYSVSREKKESFPLTVTSAQKNPTAFYLCASGRDRELSNQPQHFGDGTRLSIL.

The chain employs TRBV7-6 and TRBJ1-6; D unclear. The V end lost 0 bases, the J end lost 11 bases, and 8 bases lay between the germline ends. In germline, CDR1 is SGHVS, CDR2 FNYEAQ. This CDR3 region has 13 residues. CDR3 protein: CASSLAEGAPLHF. DNA of the CDR3: TGTGCCAGCAGCTTAGCAGAGGGAGCACCCCTCCACTTT.

Only one count was recorded for this clone. The chain links TRBV6-1 to TRBJ2-7; 10 bases are shared with TRBD1. Per the germline V gene, CDR1 is MNHNS and CDR2 is SASEGT. The trim removed 6 bases at V and 6 bases at J, leaving 11 bases unmatched. The CDR3 loop spans 15 amino acids. This CDR3 reads CASSRLGTGVLEQYF. DNA of the CDR3: TGTGCCAGCAGCCGCTTAGGGACAGGGGTCCTCGAGCAGTACTTC.

The J gene is TRBJ1-1, the V gene TRBV5-6; unclear D gene. There are 13 residues in the CDR3. Per the germline V gene, CDR1 is SGHDT and CDR2 is YYEEEE. Trimming shortened V by 1 base and J by 1 base, and 5 bases separated the two germline ends. Here the CDR3 reads CASSLPGNTEAFF. Written as DNA, the CDR3 is TGTGCCAGCAGCTTGCCAGGGAACACTGAAGCTTTCTTT.

This rearrangement joins TRBV19 to TRBJ1-2; 7 bases align to TRBD1. The CDR3 extends over 12 amino acids. Per the germline V gene, CDR1 is LNHDA and CDR2 is SQIVND (reference sequence). V shed 6 bases, J shed 6 bases, and the junction held 4 bases outside the gene matches. CDR3 coding DNA: TGTGCCAGTAGACAGGGGAGGAATGGCTACACCTTC. Translating gives CASRQGRNGYTF.

Only one count was recorded for this clone. This sequence joins TRBV5-1 and TRBJ2-7; weak D call: TRBD1 (5 bases). V was cut by 6 bases and J by 3 bases, with 7 bases left in between. Per the germline V gene, CDR1 is SGHRS and CDR2 is YFSETQ. This CDR3 has 11 residues. CDR3 in amino acids: CASTDSYEQYF. The CDR3 nucleotides are TGCGCCAGCACCGACAGCTACGAGCAGTACTTC.

J is TRBJ2-1 and V is TRBV2; possible D gene TRBD1, 6 bases. Trimming left V 5 bases short and J 5 bases short, with 13 bases between. The germline V gene encodes CDR1 SNHLY and CDR2 FYNNEI. The CDR3 has 14 amino acids. This CDR3 is CASSTGFRNNEQFF. As DNA, the CDR3 is TGTGCCAGCAGTACAGGGTTCCGAAACAATGAGCAGTTCTTC.

Comment on this clone: This sample also contains other DNA sequences that code for the same CDR3. The chain uses TRBV7-9 and TRBJ2-3; possibly TRBD1 for D (6 bases). V was cut by 0 bases and J by 0 bases, with 7 bases left in between. This CDR3 has 15 amino acids. Germline V gene data show CDR1 as SEHNR and CDR2 as FQNEAQ (reference sequence). The CDR3 is CASSLAGGSTDTQYF. DNA for the CDR3: TGTGCCAGCAGCTTAGCAGGGGGAAGCACAGATACGCAGTATTTT.

With respect to this clone: The same CDR3 also results from other DNA sequences found in this sample. The chain joins TRBV5-1 to TRBJ2-5; D might be TRBD2 (6 bases). Looked up from germline, CDR1 is SGHRS and CDR2 is YFSETQ. The CDR3 spans 13 residues. V was shortened by 4 bases and J by 4 bases, with 11 bases between the two germline ends. CDR3 nucleotide sequence: TGCGCCAGCAGCCTTACGGGGGTAGAGACCCAGTACTTC. Translation gives CASSLTGVETQYF. Combining the CDR3 with reference TRBV5-1 and TRBJ2-5 gives the whole variable domain KAGVTQTPRYLIKTRGQQVTLSCSPISGHRSVSWYQQTPGQGLQFLFEYFSETQRNKGNFPGRFSGRQFSNSRSEMNVSTLELGDSALYLCASSLTGVETQYFGPGTRLLVL.

The genes are TRBV10-3 and TRBJ2-3; D might be TRBD2 (6 bases). Germline V gene lookup returns CDR1 ENHRY and CDR2 SYGVKD. Between the trimmed V and J ends, which lost 8 bases and 0 bases, there was a span of 12 bases. The CDR3 contains 14 residues. The CDR3 DNA sequence: TGTGCCATCTCACCGGAGGGGAGCACAGATACGCAGTATTTT. Protein sequence: CAISPEGSTDTQYF.